The clone carrying this T cell receptor beta chain has just a few counts. The antigen is not known. Per the germline V gene, CDR1 is SGDLS and CDR2 is YYNGEE. V gave up 3 bases and J gave up 7 bases, with 14 bases separating them. The CDR3 is made up of 14 amino acids. The data originate from a study of beta chain features in type 1 diabetes. As for the study in general: Regarding age, gender and cell yields, patients proved similar to healthy donors.

Of the isolated RNA, all was reverse transcribed, and so the sequenced material was expressed TCRB transcripts. Produced via immunoSEQ multiplex PCR; TCRdb's table is partial and in-frame only. The table lists 130,000 or so clones, roughly 10% of them singletons. Study outcomes and limitations: Patients and controls would be equally affected if PCR favored shorter templates.

The genes are TRBV9 and TRBJ1-3, with D unclear. This TCR derives from a woman in her 40s in good health. Sequenced input: central memory CD4+ T cells from blood. CDR3 in DNA: TGTGCCAGCAGCGCCGGCACGGGAGGCAACACCATATATTTT. Residues: CASSAGTGGNTIYF. The whole variable domain, filled in from reference TRBV9 and TRBJ1-3, reads DSGVTQTPKHLITATGQRVTLRCSPRSGDLSVYWYQQSLDQGLQFLIQYYNGEERAKGNILERFSAQQFPDLHSELNLSSLELGDSALYFCASSAGTGGNTIYFGEGSWLTVV.